Listed below are T cell receptor beta chains from one sample, sequenced in a study of vaccination and CD4 T cells after COVID-19. TCRdb ran MiXCR on the PCR reads and lists one entry per CDR3 protein. Seen here are some 10,000 distinct CDR3 sequences, around three fifths observed once, and the top ten hold 20% to 30%. These receptors lack a known antigen. The sequenced material came from CD4+ T cells from blood, cultured in vitro. Receptors were obtained from a human donor who had recovered from COVID-19. CDR3s include the opening cysteine and the closing phenylalanine or tryptophan. Fields, in order: D gene, V gene, J gene, clone size, CDR3 DNA, CDR3 protein. D genes are given only for firm matches. Rows give clone size only sometimes, using once, few, many, or a class for an expanded clone.

d_gene: -
v_gene: TRBV5-1
j_gene: TRBJ1-2
abundance: -
CDR3nt: TGCGCCAGCAGCTTGGAGCGGGGGGCCGGTGGCTACACCTTC
CDR3aa: CASSLERGAGGYTF

d_gene: -
v_gene: TRBV24-1
j_gene: TRBJ2-1
abundance: -
CDR3nt: TGTGCCACCAGTGACGCCCCCCGATACAACAATGAGCAGTTCTTC
CDR3aa: CATSDAPRYNNEQFF

d_gene: TRBD1
v_gene: TRBV10-3
j_gene: TRBJ1-4
abundance: few
CDR3nt: TGTGCCATCAGCACCACGACAGGGAGTAATGAAAAACTGTTTTTT
CDR3aa: CAISTTTGSNEKLFF

d_gene: -
v_gene: TRBV19
j_gene: TRBJ1-2
abundance: -
CDR3nt: TGTGCCAGTAGTCCGCCCGGGGTTAACTATGGCTACACCTTC
CDR3aa: CASSPPGVNYGYTF

d_gene: TRBD2
v_gene: TRBV20-1
j_gene: TRBJ2-4
abundance: -
CDR3nt: TGCAGTGCTCCTGGGACTAGCGGGCTAGCCAAAAACATTCAGTACTTC
CDR3aa: CSAPGTSGLAKNIQYF

d_gene: TRBD1
v_gene: TRBV19
j_gene: TRBJ1-5
abundance: -
CDR3nt: TGTGCCAGTAGAAAAGGAACTGAACAGGGGGCGAGTCAGCCCCAGCATTTT
CDR3aa: CASRKGTEQGASQPQHF

d_gene: TRBD1
v_gene: TRBV6-1
j_gene: TRBJ1-1
abundance: -
CDR3nt: TGTGCCATCGTCCTTTTGCCAGGGGGGAGGAACACTGAAGCTTTCTTT
CDR3aa: CAIVLLPGGRNTEAFF

d_gene: -
v_gene: TRBV7-2
j_gene: TRBJ1-2
abundance: -
CDR3nt: TGTGCCAGCAGCTCCGTCGGCGGGGGGGCCTATGGCTACACCTTC
CDR3aa: CASSSVGGGAYGYTF

d_gene: TRBD1
v_gene: TRBV10-1
j_gene: TRBJ1-1
abundance: -
CDR3nt: TGCGCCAGCAGCCTGGGACAGTTGAACACTGAAGCTTTCTTT
CDR3aa: CASSLGQLNTEAFF

d_gene: -
v_gene: TRBV12-5
j_gene: TRBJ2-2
abundance: -
CDR3nt: TGTGCTAGTGGGCGCGACCCAGGGACCGGGGAGCTGTTTTTT
CDR3aa: CASGRDPGTGELFF

d_gene: TRBD1
v_gene: TRBV28
j_gene: TRBJ1-1
abundance: -
CDR3nt: TGTGCCAGCAGTTCCTACAGGGGTAACACTGAAGCTTTCTTT
CDR3aa: CASSSYRGNTEAFF

d_gene: -
v_gene: TRBV30
j_gene: TRBJ1-2
abundance: -
CDR3nt: TGTGCCTGGAGTTATCCTTTGGGATATGGCTACACCTTC
CDR3aa: CAWSYPLGYGYTF

d_gene: -
v_gene: TRBV25-1
j_gene: TRBJ1-5
abundance: -
CDR3nt: TGTGCCAGCAGTGAATTAACCAATCAGCCCCAGCATTTT
CDR3aa: CASSELTNQPQHF

d_gene: -
v_gene: TRBV20-1
j_gene: TRBJ2-7
abundance: -
CDR3nt: TGCAGCGCGCTAGACGCTAGGGTCCGCAGGGGTTGGGACGAGCAGTACTTC
CDR3aa: CSALDARVRRGWDEQYF

d_gene: -
v_gene: TRBV21-1
j_gene: TRBJ2-2
abundance: -
CDR3nt: TGTGCCAGCTCGCGGGGGTACACCGGGGAGCTGTTTTTT
CDR3aa: CASSRGYTGELFF

d_gene: TRBD2
v_gene: TRBV10-3
j_gene: TRBJ2-7
abundance: -
CDR3nt: TGTGCCATCAGCTCCGAGCGGGGCGCCTACGAGCAGTACTTC
CDR3aa: CAISSERGAYEQYF

d_gene: -
v_gene: TRBV24-1
j_gene: TRBJ1-5
abundance: once
CDR3nt: TGTGCCACCAGTGCGCGAGGTTTCAATCAGCCCCAGCATTTT
CDR3aa: CATSARGFNQPQHF

d_gene: TRBD1
v_gene: TRBV7-8
j_gene: TRBJ1-4
abundance: -
CDR3nt: TGTGCCAGCAGCCCAGACAGGGGGAAGGAAAAACTGTTTTTT
CDR3aa: CASSPDRGKEKLFF

d_gene: TRBD1
v_gene: TRBV5-8
j_gene: TRBJ1-1
abundance: -
CDR3nt: TGTGCCAGCAACCCGGGACAGATGAACACTGAAGCTTTCTTT
CDR3aa: CASNPGQMNTEAFF

d_gene: -
v_gene: TRBV10-2
j_gene: TRBJ2-4
abundance: -
CDR3nt: TGCGCCAGCAGTGACCCCTCTTCTGGCGGCCTAGCCAAAAACATTCAGTACTTC
CDR3aa: CASSDPSSGGLAKNIQYF

d_gene: -
v_gene: TRBV4-1
j_gene: TRBJ1-3
abundance: few
CDR3nt: TGCGCCAGCAGCCAAGAAGTCTCTGGAAACACCATATATTTT
CDR3aa: CASSQEVSGNTIYF

d_gene: -
v_gene: TRBV20-1
j_gene: TRBJ1-4
abundance: -
CDR3nt: TGCAGTGCTAGAGCAGGGGCCGGTAATGAAAAACTGTTTTTT
CDR3aa: CSARAGAGNEKLFF

d_gene: TRBD1
v_gene: TRBV20-1
j_gene: TRBJ2-1
abundance: few
CDR3nt: TGCAGTGCTAGAGCGGCCAGGGGGTTTGAGCAGTTCTTC
CDR3aa: CSARAARGFEQFF

d_gene: -
v_gene: TRBV28
j_gene: TRBJ1-3
abundance: -
CDR3nt: TGTGCCAGCAGCTCAGGCCGGGTGCCCTCTGGAAACACCATATATTTT
CDR3aa: CASSSGRVPSGNTIYF

d_gene: TRBD2
v_gene: TRBV9
j_gene: TRBJ2-7
abundance: -
CDR3nt: TGTGCCAGCAGCGTAGCTACCACTAGCGGGGGGGCCTCCTACGAGCAGTACTTC
CDR3aa: CASSVATTSGGASYEQYF

d_gene: TRBD2
v_gene: TRBV19
j_gene: TRBJ2-7
abundance: -
CDR3nt: TGTGCCAGTAGTATGGGGGGACTAGCCTACGAGCAGTACTTC
CDR3aa: CASSMGGLAYEQYF

d_gene: TRBD1
v_gene: TRBV24-1
j_gene: TRBJ2-7
abundance: few
CDR3nt: TGTGCCACCAGTGATCAGACAGGGGGCAAGTACGAGCAGTACTTC
CDR3aa: CATSDQTGGKYEQYF

d_gene: -
v_gene: TRBV4-2
j_gene: TRBJ1-2
abundance: -
CDR3nt: TGTGCCAGCAGCCAAGATCCGGCCGGGTATGGCTACACCTTC
CDR3aa: CASSQDPAGYGYTF

d_gene: TRBD2
v_gene: TRBV4-2
j_gene: TRBJ2-1
abundance: -
CDR3nt: TGTGCCAGCAGCCAAGATTTAGCGGGGGGCCACAATGAGCAGTTGTTC
CDR3aa: CASSQDLAGGHNEQLF

d_gene: -
v_gene: TRBV20-1
j_gene: TRBJ1-2
abundance: few
CDR3nt: TGCAGTGCTAGAACCGGGACTAACTATGGCTACACCTTC
CDR3aa: CSARTGTNYGYTF

d_gene: -
v_gene: TRBV10-1
j_gene: TRBJ1-1
abundance: -
CDR3nt: TGCGCCAGCAGTTCCACACAGGGCTACCCTACGGCTTTCTTT
CDR3aa: CASSSTQGYPTAFF

d_gene: -
v_gene: TRBV5-6
j_gene: TRBJ1-4
abundance: -
CDR3nt: TGTGCCAGCAGCTTGGCCGGGGGAAGCGAAAAACTGTTTTTT
CDR3aa: CASSLAGGSEKLFF

d_gene: TRBD2
v_gene: TRBV19
j_gene: TRBJ2-6
abundance: -
CDR3nt: TGTGCCAGTATGTTTTTGGGAGGGGCTGATGGGGCCAACGTCCTGACTTTC
CDR3aa: CASMFLGGADGANVLTF

d_gene: -
v_gene: TRBV27
j_gene: TRBJ1-5
abundance: -
CDR3nt: TGTGCCAGCAGTTGGACCGGCAATCAGCCCCAGCATTTT
CDR3aa: CASSWTGNQPQHF

d_gene: TRBD1
v_gene: TRBV20-1
j_gene: TRBJ1-2
abundance: few
CDR3nt: TGCAGTGCTACCTGGACAGGGGCGCCAGACTATGGCTACACCTTC
CDR3aa: CSATWTGAPDYGYTF

d_gene: -
v_gene: TRBV6-1
j_gene: TRBJ2-3
abundance: -
CDR3nt: TGTGCCAGCAGTGACAGGGGCTGGAGCACAGATACGCAGTATTTT
CDR3aa: CASSDRGWSTDTQYF